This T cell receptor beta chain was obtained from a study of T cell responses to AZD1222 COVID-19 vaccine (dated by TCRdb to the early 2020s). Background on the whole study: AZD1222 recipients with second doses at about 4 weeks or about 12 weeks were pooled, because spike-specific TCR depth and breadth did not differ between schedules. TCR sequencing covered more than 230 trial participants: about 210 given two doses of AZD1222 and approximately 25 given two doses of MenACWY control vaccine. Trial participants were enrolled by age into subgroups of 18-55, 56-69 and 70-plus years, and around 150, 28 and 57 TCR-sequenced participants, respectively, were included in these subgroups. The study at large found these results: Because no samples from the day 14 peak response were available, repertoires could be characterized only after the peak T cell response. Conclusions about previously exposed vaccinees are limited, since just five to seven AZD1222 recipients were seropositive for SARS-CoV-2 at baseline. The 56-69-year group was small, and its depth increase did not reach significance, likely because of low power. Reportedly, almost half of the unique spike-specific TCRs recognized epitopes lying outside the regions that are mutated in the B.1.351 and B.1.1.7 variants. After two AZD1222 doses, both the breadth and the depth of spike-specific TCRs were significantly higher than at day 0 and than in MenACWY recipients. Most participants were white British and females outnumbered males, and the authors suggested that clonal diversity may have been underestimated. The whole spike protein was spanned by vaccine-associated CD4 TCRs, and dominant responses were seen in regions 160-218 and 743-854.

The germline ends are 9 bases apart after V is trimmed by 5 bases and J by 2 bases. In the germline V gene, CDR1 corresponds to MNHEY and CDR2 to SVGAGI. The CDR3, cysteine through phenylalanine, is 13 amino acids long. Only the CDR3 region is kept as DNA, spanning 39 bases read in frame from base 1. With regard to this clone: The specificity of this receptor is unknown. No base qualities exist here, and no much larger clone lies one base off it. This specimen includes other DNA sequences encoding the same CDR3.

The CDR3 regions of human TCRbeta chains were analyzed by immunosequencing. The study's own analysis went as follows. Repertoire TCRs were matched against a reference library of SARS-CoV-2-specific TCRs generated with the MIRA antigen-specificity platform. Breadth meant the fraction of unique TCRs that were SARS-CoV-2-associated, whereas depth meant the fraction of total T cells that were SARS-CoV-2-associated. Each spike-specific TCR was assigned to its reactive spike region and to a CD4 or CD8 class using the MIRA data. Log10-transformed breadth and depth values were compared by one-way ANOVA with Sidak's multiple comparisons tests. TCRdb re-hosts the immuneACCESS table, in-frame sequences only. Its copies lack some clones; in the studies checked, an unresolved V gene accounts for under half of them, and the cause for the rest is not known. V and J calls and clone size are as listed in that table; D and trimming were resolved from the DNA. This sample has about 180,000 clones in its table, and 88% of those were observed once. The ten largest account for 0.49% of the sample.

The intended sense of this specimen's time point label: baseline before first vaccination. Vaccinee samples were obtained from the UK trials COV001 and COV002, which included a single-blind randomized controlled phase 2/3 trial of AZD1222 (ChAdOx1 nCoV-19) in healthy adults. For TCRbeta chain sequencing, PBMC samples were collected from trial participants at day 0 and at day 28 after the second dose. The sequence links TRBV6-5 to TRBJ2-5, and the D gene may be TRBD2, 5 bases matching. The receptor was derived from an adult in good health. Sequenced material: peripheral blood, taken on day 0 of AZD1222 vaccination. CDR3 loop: CASSLGLQETQYF. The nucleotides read TGTGCCAGCAGTCTTGGACTTCAAGAGACCCAGTACTTC.